This TCR beta chain emerged from a study of T cell responses to AZD1222 COVID-19 vaccine (TCRdb year 2021). Turning to the overall study: A total of approximately 230 trial participants underwent TCR sequencing, of whom some 210 received two doses of AZD1222 and about 26 received two doses of the MenACWY control vaccine. Trial participants were enrolled by age into 18-55, 56-69 and 70-plus year subgroups, with around 150, 28 and 57 TCR-sequenced participants respectively. The investigation overall reported the following: Conclusions about previously exposed vaccinees are limited because only a handful of AZD1222 recipients were SARS-CoV-2 seropositive at baseline. Because no day 14 peak-response samples were available, repertoires were characterized only after the peak T cell response. Epitopes outside the regions mutated in the B.1.351 and B.1.1.7 variants were reportedly recognized by nearly half of the unique spike-specific TCRs. Spike-specific TCR breadth and depth rose significantly after two AZD1222 doses compared with day 0 and with MenACWY recipients. In the small 56-69-year group, the increase in depth fell short of significance, most likely because of low power. Participants were mostly white British and included more females than males, and it was suggested by the authors that clonal diversity may have been underestimated. The whole spike protein was spanned by vaccine-associated CD4 TCRs, and dominant responses were seen in regions 160-218 and 743-854.

Note on this clone: Its antigen is unknown. Base qualities were left out, and no much larger clone turns up one base away.

Read against the paper, the sample's time point label means: about 28 days (+/-7) after the second vaccine dose. AZD1222 recipients whose second dose came at about 4 weeks and those whose second dose came at about 12 weeks were combined into one group, since spike-specific TCR depth and breadth did not differ between the two schedules. Vaccinee samples came from UK trials COV001 and COV002, including a single-blind randomized controlled phase 2/3 trial of AZD1222 (ChAdOx1 nCoV-19) in healthy adults. For TCRbeta chain sequencing, PBMC samples from trial participants were taken at day 0 and at day 28 after the second dose. The CDR3 regions of human TCRbeta chains were subjected to immunosequencing. The authors processed their data as follows. Repertoire TCRs were matched against a reference library of SARS-CoV-2-specific TCRs generated with the MIRA antigen-specificity platform. Breadth was defined as the fraction of unique TCRs that were SARS-CoV-2-associated, and depth was defined as the fraction of total T cells that were SARS-CoV-2-associated. Each spike-specific TCR was assigned to its reactive spike region and to a CD4 or CD8 class using the MIRA data. Log10-transformed breadth and depth values were compared by one-way ANOVA with Sidak's multiple comparisons tests. TCRdb carries this immuneACCESS record with in-frame sequences only. Its versions omit some clonotypes, under half of them owing to an unresolved V gene in the studies checked, with the rest unexplained. That table supplies the V and J calls and clone size; D and trimming were determined from the DNA. The sample table shows approximately 30,000 clones, and about four fifths are seen once. Around 4.5% of the sample belongs to the ten largest clones.

The V and J ends are trimmed by 3 bases and 1 base, leaving 7 bases between them. The CDR3, cysteine through phenylalanine, is 15 amino acids long. Kept here is only the CDR3 DNA, which spans 45 bases and is read in frame from base 1. The germline V gene encodes CDR1 LNHDA and CDR2 SQIVND (reference sequence). The chain uses TRBV19 and TRBJ2-6; the D gene is perhaps TRBD1 or TRBD2, each of them matching over 5 bases. The receptor comes from an adult who received the AZD1222 COVID-19 vaccine. The sequencing used peripheral blood, collected 28 days after the second AZD1222 dose. The CDR3 loop reads CASSIGGSGANVLTF. In nucleotides, the sequence is TGTGCCAGTAGTATTGGGGGATCTGGGGCCAACGTCCTGACTTTC. Outside the CDR3, residues come from the reference TRBV19 and TRBJ2-6 proteins, so the full variable domain is: DGGITQSPKYLFRKEGQNVTLSCEQNLNHDAMYWYRQDPGQGLRLIYYSQIVNDFQKGDIAEGYSVSREKKESFPLTVTSAQKNPTAFYLCASSIGGSGANVLTFGAGSRLTVL.